What follows are 23 T cell receptor beta chains derived from one specimen sequenced in a study of blood T cell repertoires in COVID-19. Libraries were prepared by immunoSEQ multiplex PCR; TCRdb keeps only in-frame clonotypes and omits some of them. The table lists 72,000 or so clones, approximately 86% of them singletons. Sequencing was performed on peripheral blood. These receptors originate from a woman in her sixties or seventies with acute or convalescent COVID-19.

V and J are TRBV7-2 and TRBJ2-3; TRBD2 might be the D (5 bases). The CDR3 runs to 14 residues. CDR1 is SGHTA, CDR2 FQGNSA, per germline. Trimming took 5 bases from V and 4 from J, leaving 13 bases between them. CDR3: CASSADLASDTQYF. As DNA, the CDR3 is TGTGCCAGCAGCGCGGACCTAGCCTCAGATACGCAGTATTTT.

The rearrangement links TRBV4-2 to TRBJ2-2; D is perhaps TRBD1 (7 bases). The V and J ends lost 5 bases and 4 bases respectively, with 17 bases between them. CDR1 LGHNA and CDR2 YNFKEQ come from the germline V gene. The CDR3 is 16 amino acids. In DNA, the CDR3 is TGTGCCAGCAGCGAAAGGGTCCAGGGGGGCACCGGGGAGCTGTTTTTT. This sequence encodes CASSERVQGGTGELFF.

The J gene is TRBJ2-1, the V gene TRBV5-6, with 8 bases aligning to TRBD2. The V and J ends lost 6 bases and 9 bases, in that order; junction bases with no gene match: 17. This CDR3 has 16 amino acids. CDR1 is SGHDT and CDR2 is YYEEEE in the germline V gene. The CDR3 protein is CASIPTVGSGDGEQFF. CDR3 DNA sequence: TGTGCCAGCATTCCAACCGTGGGTAGCGGGGACGGTGAGCAGTTCTTC.

CDR3 sequence: CASSPTGPDTQYF. The CDR3 nucleotides are TGTGCCAGCAGTCCTACAGGGCCAGATACGCAGTATTTT. The chain joins TRBV12-3 or TRBV12-4 to TRBJ2-3, with D possibly matching TRBD1 (6 bases). Trimming left V 5 bases short and J 4 bases short, with 10 bases between. The CDR3 sequence is 13 residues long.

The rearrangement joins TRBV6-5 to TRBJ2-1; D is ambiguous. The germline V and J ends were trimmed by 7 bases and 4 bases, with 14 bases remaining between them. The CDR3 consists of 14 residues. Per germline, CDR1 MNHEY and CDR2 SVGAGI. The CDR3 coding sequence is TGTGCCAGCACGTTCCAGTTTCTTTACAATGAGCAGTTCTTC. Its protein product is CASTFQFLYNEQFF.

The chain uses TRBV3-1 (or the pseudogene TRBV3-2) and TRBJ2-5; D remains unclear. CDR1 is LGHDT and CDR2 is YNNKEL in the germline V gene (reference sequence). V lost 3 bases, J lost 4 bases, and 3 bases lay in between. The CDR3 is 11 amino acids. The CDR3 DNA follows: TGTGCCAGCAGCCATCTAGAGACCCAGTACTTC. Its protein is CASSHLETQYF.

V usage is TRBV28 and J usage is TRBJ1-3, with 9 bases aligning to TRBD1. This CDR3 is built from 15 residues. J lost 1 base, V lost 6 bases, and 4 bases had no gene match. Germline V gene sequence: CDR1 MDHEN, CDR2 SYDVKM. CDR3 loop: CASRAQGASGNTIYF. CDR3 DNA: TGTGCCAGCAGGGCACAGGGGGCGTCTGGAAACACCATATATTTT. Using reference TRBV28 and TRBJ1-3 for the parts outside the CDR3, the full variable domain is DVKVTQSSRYLVKRTGEKVFLECVQDMDHENMFWYRQDPGLGLRLIYFSYDVKMKEKGDIPEGYSVSREKKERFSLILESASTNQTSMYLCASRAQGASGNTIYFGEGSWLTVV.

This clone was seen a few times. This chain links TRBV6-6 with TRBJ2-3; 9 positions match TRBD1. The V gene end was trimmed by 5 bases and the J gene end by 5 bases; junction bases not matched to a gene: 8. The germline CDR1 and CDR2 sequences are MNHNY and SVGAGI (reference sequence). The CDR3 is 15 residues long. This CDR3 reads CASSIQGAAGDTQYF. DNA of the CDR3: TGTGCCAGCAGTATACAGGGGGCGGCGGGAGATACGCAGTATTTT.

This clone was found once. The V gene is TRBV6-1, the J gene TRBJ1-2; D is uncertain. The V end was cut by 3 bases, the J end by 0 bases, with 5 bases between. Germline lookup yields CDR1 MNHNS and CDR2 SASEGT. The CDR3 spans 13 residues. In DNA, the CDR3 is TGTGCCAGCAGTGACGGAGCTAACTATGGCTACACCTTC. This codes for CASSDGANYGYTF.

This chain joins TRBV9 and TRBJ1-5; 7 bases align to TRBD1. CDR3 length: 15 residues. Looked up from germline, CDR1 is SGDLS and CDR2 is YYNGEE. V gave up 2 bases and J gave up 4 bases; unmatched junction bases: 6. The CDR3 DNA reads TGTGCCAGCAGCGTGGACCGGGACAGTAATCAGCCCCAGCATTTT. It codes for CASSVDRDSNQPQHF.

In its sample, this clone was seen a few times. The DNA for the CDR3 is TGTGCCAGCAGCCTCGGGGGGCTAGACACTGAAGCTTTCTTT. This sequence encodes CASSLGGLDTEAFF. The chain joins TRBV5-5 to TRBJ1-1; D might be TRBD1 (6 bases). V lost 4 bases, J lost 3 bases, and 13 bases lay in between. This CDR3 spans 14 amino acids. CDR1 is SGHKS and CDR2 is YYEKEE in the germline V gene (reference sequence).

The chain joins TRBV30 to TRBJ2-1; a weak D match, TRBD1 (6 bases). The CDR3 sequence is 13 residues long. V was trimmed by 3 bases and J by 8 bases, leaving 14 bases between them. CDR1 and CDR2 (germline): GTSNPN, SVGIG (reference sequence). The CDR3 region is CAWSRGRSDEQFF. CDR3 bases: TGTGCCTGGAGCAGGGGACGGAGCGATGAGCAGTTCTTC.

V usage is TRBV7-8 and J usage is TRBJ1-4, with D possibly being TRBD1 (5 bases). This CDR3 spans 20 amino acids. CDR1 SGHVS and CDR2 FQNEAQ come from the germline V gene. Trimming removed 0 bases at V and 0 bases at J, with 20 bases between. The CDR3 DNA reads as TGTGCCAGCAGCTTAGCAGCCAGGGCCGCCGGTCAAGCAACTAATGAAAAACTGTTTTTT. This encodes CASSLAARAAGQATNEKLFF.

CDR3 sequence (DNA): TGTGCCACCAGCCGACAGGGGCCAGCGAACACCGGGGAGCTGTTTTTT. It specifies CATSRQGPANTGELFF. This chain connects TRBV24-1 to TRBJ2-2; 8 positions agree with TRBD1. With 7 bases clipped from V and 0 bases from J, the junction kept 6 bases outside the gene matches. The CDR3 extends over 16 amino acids. In germline, CDR1 is KGHDR, CDR2 SFDVKD.

The chain couples TRBV14 to TRBJ2-5, with 7 bases lining up with TRBD1. Per germline, CDR1 SGHDN and CDR2 FVKESK. V was pared by 3 bases and J by 4 bases, with 2 bases of the junction left unmatched. This CDR3 has 13 residues. The DNA for the CDR3 is TGTGCCAGCAGCCAGTCAGGGGGAGAGACCCAGTACTTC. This encodes CASSQSGGETQYF.

This clone has only a few counts. V usage is TRBV20-1 and J usage is TRBJ2-7; 8 bases fit TRBD1. CDR3 length: 16 amino acids. Trimming removed 3 bases from V and 7 bases from J; junction bases left unmatched: 17. Germline V lookup: CDR1 DFQATT, CDR2 SNEGSKA (reference sequence). CDR3 sequence: CSASGAYGTGPREQYF. CDR3 sequence (DNA): TGCAGTGCTAGTGGGGCGTACGGGACAGGCCCAAGGGAGCAGTACTTC.

This rearrangement joins TRBV7-2 to TRBJ1-6; TRBD1 aligns across 8 bases. CDR3 length: 16 residues. Trimming removed 2 bases from V and 10 bases from J; junction bases left unmatched: 10. In germline, CDR1 is SGHTA, CDR2 FQGNSA. CDR3 amino acids: CASSLNSGQGGSPLHF. CDR3 coding DNA: TGTGCCAGCAGCTTAAATTCCGGACAGGGAGGATCACCCCTCCACTTT.

The CDR3 sequence: CASSQDAGGPSDTQYF. CDR3 DNA sequence: TGTGCCAGCAGCCAAGACGCGGGTGGGCCGTCAGATACGCAGTATTTT. The rearrangement joins TRBV4-2 to TRBJ2-3; the D gene is possibly TRBD2 (5 bases). The CDR3 is 16 amino acids. Germline CDR1 is LGHNA and CDR2 is YNFKEQ. V was cut by 0 bases and J by 4 bases, with 14 bases left in between.

The count of this clone is one. The chain joins TRBV6-5 to TRBJ2-1; 8 bases agree with TRBD2. With 3 bases clipped from V and 5 bases from J, the junction kept 3 bases outside the gene matches. The CDR3 is made up of 14 amino acids. CDR1 is MNHEY and CDR2 is SVGAGI in the germline V gene. CDR3 sequence reads: CASSYRGGDNEQFF. DNA for the CDR3: TGTGCCAGCAGTTATCGGGGGGGCGACAATGAGCAGTTCTTC.

The chain recombines TRBV11-2 with TRBJ2-7; possibly TRBD1 for D (5 bases). The CDR3 totals 15 residues. Germline loops: CDR1 SGHAT, CDR2 FQNNGV. Trimming removed 5 bases at V and 3 bases at J, with 17 bases between. The CDR3 DNA reads TGTGCCAGCAGCCTAAGTAGTGGGGCCGGCTACGAGCAGTACTTC. Amino acids: CASSLSSGAGYEQYF.

This rearrangement joins TRBV18 to TRBJ2-7; D is unresolved. Germline lookup yields CDR1 KGHSH and CDR2 LQKENI. This CDR3 comprises 11 residues. V lost 2 bases and J lost 6, with 5 bases in between. The DNA of the CDR3 is TGTGCCAGCTCACCAGGGCGCGAGCAGTACTTC. Its translation: CASSPGREQYF.

This clone was picked up a small number of times. The chain is built from TRBV25-1 and TRBJ2-5; 9 nucleotides align to TRBD1. J gave up 1 base and V 7 bases, and 10 bases lay outside the gene matches. The CDR3 is 16 amino acids. CDR1 and CDR2 from the germline V gene are MGHDK and SYGVNS. DNA for the CDR3: TGTGCCAGCACTCCGCCGGGACAGGGCCTCCAAGAGACCCAGTACTTC. This encodes CASTPPGQGLQETQYF. Full variable domain (missing parts from reference TRBV25-1 and TRBJ2-5): EADIYQTPRYLVIGTGKKITLECSQTMGHDKMYWYQQDPGMELHLIHYSYGVNSTEKGDLSSESTVSRIRTEHFPLTLESARPSHTSQYLCASTPPGQGLQETQYFGPGTRLLVL.

The CDR3 DNA reads as TGTGCCAGCACTCTAGGTTGGGGGACAAACGATAATGGCTACACCTTC. It encodes CASTLGWGTNDNGYTF. The rearrangement links TRBV7-8 to TRBJ1-2; D perhaps matches TRBD1 (6 bases). This CDR3 spans 16 amino acids. V lost 7 bases, J lost 6 bases, and 24 bases lay in between. The germline V gene has CDR1 SGHVS and CDR2 FQNEAQ.